The next 17 T cell receptor beta chains were all read from a single sample in a study of shared clonotypes between healthy human individuals. Method: immunoSEQ multiplex PCR; TCRdb's copy keeps in-frame clones and lacks some. The sample includes about 2.4 million clones, about 92% of them seen just once. Sample: naive CD4+ T cells sorted from blood. Subset described: CD45RA+ positively selected. These receptors were obtained from a man younger than 35 in good health.

V and J are TRBV5-8 and TRBJ1-4; TRBD1 matches 8 bases. Germline values: CDR1 SGHTS, CDR2 YDEGEE. The CDR3 has 14 residues. V trimming: 5 bases; J trimming: 5 bases; junction bases outside the gene matches: 5. The CDR3 loop is CASSPGTGNEKLFF. Written as DNA, the CDR3 is TGTGCCAGCAGTCCCGGGACAGGAAATGAAAAACTGTTTTTT.

This chain links TRBV7-8 with TRBJ2-1, with 12 bases matching TRBD2. The V and J ends lost 3 bases and 6 bases, in that order; junction bases with no gene match: 12. CDR3 length: 18 residues. CDR1 and CDR2 from the germline V gene are SGHVS and FQNEAQ. DNA for the CDR3: TGTGCCAGCAGCTTTCTAGCGGGGGGGCCTTCGTTGGGCAATGAGCAGTTCTTC. This encodes CASSFLAGGPSLGNEQFF.

Comment on this clone: The sample holds other DNA sequences that translate to the same CDR3. V and J are TRBV10-3 and TRBJ1-1; maybe TRBD1 (6 bases). Looked up from germline, CDR1 is ENHRY and CDR2 is SYGVKD. This CDR3 region has 12 residues. V dropped 7 bases and J dropped 1 base, with 7 bases sitting between them. CDR3 region: CAIKGGNTEAFF. Written as DNA, the CDR3 is TGTGCCATCAAAGGGGGGAACACTGAAGCTTTCTTT.

The CDR3 DNA is TGTGCCAGCAGGTTAGCGGGGTCGGATACGCAGTATTTT. Translated: CASRLAGSDTQYF. The gene calls are TRBV2 and TRBJ2-3; 8 bases are a match to TRBD2. V trimming: 6 bases; J trimming: 6 bases; junction bases outside the gene matches: 5. The CDR3 consists of 13 residues. Germline CDR1 and CDR2: SNHLY and FYNNEI.

This chain connects TRBV4-3 to TRBJ2-7, with 8 bases fitting TRBD2. Germline lookup yields CDR1 LGHNA and CDR2 YSLEER. The CDR3 spans 14 residues. The V gene end was trimmed by 4 bases and the J gene end by 3 bases; junction bases not matched to a gene: 5. The chain's CDR3 is CASSPGGGGYEQYF. CDR3 in DNA: TGCGCCAGCAGCCCGGGGGGGGGTGGCTACGAGCAGTACTTC.

The chain has TRBV4-2 and TRBJ1-4; D not resolved. The CDR3 covers 15 residues. Looked up from germline, CDR1 is LGHNA and CDR2 is YNFKEQ. The germline V and J ends were trimmed by 4 bases and 2 bases, with 11 bases remaining between them. The CDR3 DNA sequence: TGTGCCAGCAGCCCTGAGGCAAGGACTAATGAAAAACTGTTTTTT. Translated: CASSPEARTNEKLFF.

V and J are TRBV6-5 and TRBJ2-1; D might be TRBD1 (5 bases). V lost 6 bases and J lost 4, with 16 bases in between. The germline V gene encodes CDR1 MNHEY and CDR2 SVGAGI. This CDR3 is 15 amino acids long. CDR3 DNA sequence: TGTGCCAGCAGCAGGGTAACAGCAGCTTACAATGAGCAGTTCTTC. It specifies CASSRVTAAYNEQFF.

The gene calls are TRBV21-1 and TRBJ2-2; the table's D call of TRBD2 was not tested on the DNA. TRBV21-1 represents a pseudogene. The CDR3 has 15 residues. CDR3 sequence: CASSKLAGVTGELFF. CDR3 DNA sequence: TGTGCCAGCAGCAAACTAGCGGGGGTAACCGGGGAGCTGTTTTTT.

The rearrangement joins TRBV4-3 to TRBJ2-6; a weak D match, TRBD1 (6 bases). The CDR3 runs to 18 residues. V lost 4 bases and J 0 bases, leaving 16 bases between the germline ends. Germline V gene sequence: CDR1 LGHNA, CDR2 YSLEER. CDR3 bases: TGCGCCAGCAGCCGGAAGGGGGTACTCGGCTCTGGGGCCAACGTCCTGACTTTC. Translated: CASSRKGVLGSGANVLTF.

The chain couples TRBV5-1 to TRBJ2-7, with 8 bases that match TRBD2. J lost 7 bases, V lost 3 bases, and 15 bases had no gene match. From germline, CDR1 is SGHRS and CDR2 YFSETQ. CDR3 length equals 16 residues. The CDR3 DNA follows: TGCGCCAGCAGCTCCCCTGGGAGCGGGAGACCAGGAGAGCAGTACTTC. Translation: CASSSPGSGRPGEQYF.

Comment on this clone: Other DNA sequences in the sample encode the same CDR3. V is TRBV7-2 and J is TRBJ1-2; a weak D match, TRBD1 (5 bases). Germline values: CDR1 SGHTA, CDR2 FQGNSA. The CDR3 covers 12 residues. Trimming stripped 1 base from V and 5 bases from J, with 5 bases between. CDR3 amino acids: CASSLEGYGYTF. The CDR3 nucleotides read TGTGCCAGCAGCTTAGAGGGGTATGGCTACACCTTC.

This clone was picked up one time. The J gene is TRBJ2-1, the V gene TRBV29-1; TRBD2 matches at 10 bases. The junction had 7 bases not matched to a gene; V was cut back by 5 bases and J by 3 bases. The V gene's germline CDR1 is SQVTM and CDR2 ANQGSEA. This CDR3 contains 15 residues. DNA for the CDR3: TGCAGCGTTCCTATAGCGGGAGGTGGCTACAATGAGCAGTTCTTC. As protein: CSVPIAGGGYNEQFF.

About this clone: Other DNA sequences within the sample encode an identical CDR3. The chain couples TRBV6-5 to TRBJ1-6, with D uncertain. This CDR3 spans 15 amino acids. The germline CDR1 and CDR2 sequences are MNHEY and SVGAGI. Trimming left V 0 bases short and J 7 bases short, with 10 bases between. CDR3 sequence (DNA): TGTGCCAGCAGTTACTCACGGACGGGAAATTCACCCCTCCACTTT. Amino acid sequence: CASSYSRTGNSPLHF.

V gene TRBV7-9 combines with J gene TRBJ2-1, with 9 bases lining up with TRBD2. With 2 bases clipped from V and 5 bases from J, the junction kept 10 bases outside the gene matches. This CDR3 region has 17 residues. CDR1 is SEHNR and CDR2 is FQNEAQ in the germline V gene (reference sequence). The CDR3, as DNA: TGTGCCAGCAGCTTATCTGGGACTAGCAAATCCCACAATGAGCAGTTCTTC. Translating it yields CASSLSGTSKSHNEQFF.

This clone showed up just a few times. The rearrangement joins TRBV10-3 to TRBJ1-1; no firm D call. CDR1 and CDR2 from the germline V gene are ENHRY and SYGVKD. Trimming took off 6 bases at V and 0 bases at J, with 8 bases between the two ends. The CDR3 has 13 amino acids. The CDR3 nucleotides read TGTGCCATCAGACCTCAGGTGAACACTGAAGCTTTCTTT. Translated: CAIRPQVNTEAFF.

V gene TRBV6-1 combines with J gene TRBJ2-5, with 8 bases matching TRBD2. CDR3 length equals 12 residues. CDR1 and CDR2 from the germline V gene are MNHNS and SASEGT. V was pared by 6 bases and J by 10 bases, with 7 bases of the junction left unmatched. The CDR3: CASRSLAGFQYF. CDR3 sequence (DNA): TGTGCCAGCAGGAGTTTAGCGGGATTCCAGTACTTC.

This chain links TRBV7-9 with TRBJ2-7; D is unresolved. CDR1 and CDR2 from the germline V gene are SEHNR and FQNEAQ (reference sequence). This CDR3 region has 11 residues. Trimming removed 5 bases at V and 6 bases at J, with 8 bases between. CDR3 protein: CASSLGIEQYF. The CDR3 DNA reads TGTGCCAGCAGCCTTGGGATCGAGCAGTACTTC.